Listed here are 8 T cell receptor beta chains from one sample, sequenced in a study of cytomegalovirus exposure and HLA in healthy donors (dated by TCRdb to 2015 to 2018). The receptor library was made with the immunoSEQ multiplex PCR assay. For the multiplex PCR, a mixture combining 60 forward primers for TCR Vbeta segments and 13 reverse primers for TCR Jbeta segments was used. TCRdb stores this immuneACCESS table with in-frame sequences only. Part of the clones is absent; in the studies checked, under half of the shortfall reflects unresolved V genes, and no reason is known for the rest. The sample has 150,000 or so clones on record, approximately 74% of them singletons. Roughly 2.8% of the sample is in the top ten clones. The sample comprised PBMCs. These receptors came from a man between 18 and 35 years old in good health and CMV-seronegative.

The chain couples TRBV11-3 to TRBJ2-1; D might be TRBD1 (6 bases). The CDR3 has 17 amino acids. The germline V gene has CDR1 SGHNT and CDR2 YENEEA. Trimming left V 0 bases short and J 3 bases short, with 15 bases between. CDR3 sequence: CASSLDTGPDNYNEQFF. CDR3 coding DNA: TGTGCCAGCAGCTTAGATACAGGGCCAGACAACTACAATGAGCAGTTCTTC.

The chain employs TRBV7-9 and TRBJ1-2, with D tentatively TRBD1 (6 bases). Germline assignment: CDR1 SEHNR and CDR2 FQNEAQ (reference sequence). This CDR3 contains 16 residues. V was cut by 4 bases and J by 2 bases, with 17 bases left in between. This CDR3 reads CASSSAGTRQNYGYTF. In DNA form, the CDR3 reads TGTGCCAGCAGCTCGGCCGGGACACGACAGAACTATGGCTACACCTTC.

This clone was found once. The rearrangement joins TRBV7-9 to TRBJ2-7; possibly TRBD2 for D (6 bases). CDR1 is SEHNR, CDR2 FQNEAQ, per germline (reference sequence). The CDR3 extends over 17 amino acids. CDR3 region: CSSSPALGTGGPYEQYV. The CDR3 DNA reads as TGTTCCAGCAGCCCAGCTTTGGGGACCGGGGGACCCTACGAGCAGTACGTC.

The gene calls are TRBV7-2 and TRBJ2-3, with 12 bases lining up with TRBD2. The V gene's germline CDR1 is SGHTA and CDR2 FQGNSA. The CDR3 length is 16 residues. V was pared by 1 base and J by 4 bases, with 3 bases of the junction left unmatched. In nucleotides, the CDR3 is TGTGCCAGCAGCTTAGTTTCTAGCGGGGGGGCAGATACGCAGTATTTT. Its translation: CASSLVSSGGADTQYF. Based on the CDR3 plus reference TRBV7-2 and TRBJ2-3, the full variable domain is GAGVSQSPSNKVTEKGKDVELRCDPISGHTALYWYRQSLGQGLEFLIYFQGNSAPDKSGLPSDRFSAERTGGSVSTLTIQRTQQEDSAVYLCASSLVSSGGADTQYFGPGTRLTVL.

This chain uses TRBV28 with TRBJ1-1, with D perhaps TRBD1 (6 bases). CDR1 MDHEN and CDR2 SYDVKM come from the germline V gene. Trimming cost V 3 bases and J 6 bases, with 17 bases left between them. This CDR3 is 15 amino acids long. As DNA, the CDR3 is TGTGCCAGCAGTTTTGTGGGGGCGCAGGTCGCTGAAGCTTTCTTT. It yields the protein CASSFVGAQVAEAFF.

This chain's CDR3 is CASVRQGRTEAFF. In nucleotides, the CDR3 is TGTGCCAGCGTTCGACAGGGGAGGACTGAAGCTTTCTTT. The V and J genes are TRBV2 and TRBJ1-1, with 8 bases lining up with TRBD1. J lost 5 bases, V lost 8 bases, and 7 bases had no gene match. Germline lookup yields CDR1 SNHLY and CDR2 FYNNEI. The CDR3 consists of 13 residues.

The chain carries TRBV27 and TRBJ2-1, with D possibly matching TRBD2 (5 bases). V lost 5 bases and J lost 0, with 11 bases in between. CDR3 length: 15 amino acids. Germline loops: CDR1 MNHEY, CDR2 SMNVEV (reference sequence). The chain's CDR3 is CASSPPGSSYNEQFF. The CDR3 bases are TGTGCCAGCAGTCCCCCGGGGAGCTCCTACAATGAGCAGTTCTTC.

CDR3 residues: CASSGGTGVTEAFF. The CDR3 region has the DNA TGTGCCAGCAGTGGAGGGACAGGGGTAACTGAAGCTTTCTTT. The chain carries TRBV27 and TRBJ1-1; 10 nucleotides match TRBD1. Germline V CDR1 and CDR2: MNHEY, SMNVEV (reference sequence). V lost 5 bases, J lost 5 bases, and 5 bases stayed unmatched. The CDR3 totals 14 residues.